This TCR beta chain appears in the sequencing data of a study of T cells in localized non-small cell lung cancer (dated by TCRdb to between 2020 and 2021). Regarding the complete study: The study analyzed T cell repertoires of 236 early-stage NSCLC patients, comparing tumors and uninvolved tumor-adjacent lungs. All 250 or so NSCLC patients in the cohort were treatment-naive and had localized lung tumors that were resected. NSCLC patients had a mean age of roughly 66 years, and about 140 were male and nearly 110 female. Beyond this particular receptor, the publication reports: Higher blood T cell density associated with longer overall survival, while higher adjacent-lung clonality associated with shorter survival. Because multi-region tumor sequencing was not done, intratumor heterogeneity could not be ruled out. Since the design was exploratory, TCR variables were selected using unadjusted p-values with no false-discovery rate correction. Uninvolved tumor-adjacent lung showed the highest T cell clonality, higher than tumor, which suggests more focused antigenic responses in the uninvolved tumor-adjacent lung. A median of approximately 55 of the top 100 tumor clones were detected in paired uninvolved adjacent lung, and 25 to 35 of these tumor clones were also found among the top 100 clones of the paired uninvolved adjacent lung.

At diagnosis, peripheral blood, uninvolved tumor-adjacent lung and tumor were collected and were preserved as a mix of fresh-frozen and FFPE material. For TCR repertoire profiling, blood samples were analyzed in the form of peripheral blood mononuclear cells. CDR1 and CDR2 are read off the germline V gene (reference sequence) as SEHNR and FQNEAQ. At the junction V is shortened by 4 bases and J by 6 bases; bases outside the gene matches: 11. The CDR3 runs 15 amino acids, cysteine and phenylalanine included. The DNA shown is the 45-base CDR3, in frame from base 1. A note on this clone: Its antigen has not been determined. One base away there is no much larger clone; base qualities are not given.

The immunoSEQ Assay was used to sequence TCR beta CDR3 regions from DNA. Per the source publication's procedure: To compute T cell density, TCR beta template counts were normalized to usable DNA, which was estimated by amplifying housekeeping genes. Richness was estimated with the preseqR package, extrapolating to 400,000 templates for PBMC samples and 120,000 templates for tissue samples. Clonality was defined as one minus Pielou's evenness. Tissue-enriched TCRs were identified by differential abundance testing using productive amino-acid clonotypes, minimum total count 5 and alpha 0.1. The Jaccard Index and the Morisita Overlap Index were used to measure how much the repertoires overlapped between compartments. GLIPH grouped TCR beta CDR3s together with public tetramer-defined viral CDR3s, and a viral motif had to include at least three viral sequences and also show V-gene enrichment. Drawn from immuneACCESS, this table holds only the in-frame rearrangements with V and J called that TCRdb kept. Clones are partly lost; checked studies trace under half to an unresolved V gene and leave the rest unexplained. For V, J and clone size, that table is used; D and trimming come from the DNA. The sample yields tens of thousands of clones; around 87% were counted once. The leading ten clones occupy roughly 7.1% of the sample.

Specimen: peripheral blood, collected before any cancer treatment. This TCR came from a woman aged 18-55 years with stage III lung adenocarcinoma. The rearrangement joined TRBV7-9 to TRBJ2-7, and 8 junction bases match TRBD2. This receptor carries the CDR3 CASSSRTGGGGEQYF. The DNA sequence follows: TGTGCCAGCAGCTCCCGTACGGGGGGGGGAGGCGAGCAGTACTTC.